This T cell receptor beta chain originates from a study of vaccination and CD4 T cells after COVID-19. Oncomine TCR Beta short-read sequencing was applied to DNA from cultured CD4+ T cells. Each CDR3 protein gets one entry after TCRdb re-called the PCR reads with MiXCR. Among some 14,000 distinct CDR3 sequences listed, about four fifths were seen once. Treatment described: approximately nine-day PBMC culture with coronavirus spike peptide pools or control peptides (ViraFEST assay). A word on this clonotype: Its target is unknown.

The CDR3 loop spans 13 amino acids. Germline V lookup: CDR1 SGHTA, CDR2 FQGNSA. Deletions cut 4 bases from V and 0 bases from J, with 6 bases between. This chain joins TRBV7-2 and TRBJ1-1; D call uncertain. Source material: CD4+ T cells from blood, cultured in vitro. The receptor was derived from a human donor who had recovered from COVID-19. The DNA of the CDR3 is TGTGCCAGCAGCTGGGATATGAACACTGAAGCTTTCTTT. This codes for CASSWDMNTEAFF.